Shown below are 21 T cell receptor beta chains from a single sample sequenced in a study of Tregs in tolerant kidney transplant recipients. The table came from immunoSEQ multiplex PCR; TCRdb's copy has only in-frame clones and leaves some out. Counted here are roughly 46,000 clones, roughly 89% occurring once; the ten biggest clones make up about 0.71%. The specimen was Tregs from blood. The receptors come from a human donor in good health.

The chain joins TRBV6-5 to TRBJ1-2, with 9 bases matching TRBD1. The J segment lost 2 bases and the V segment lost 11 bases, leaving 3 bases of the junction unmatched. The CDR3 contains 12 residues. Per the germline V gene, CDR1 is MNHEY and CDR2 is SVGAGI. The CDR3 loop is CAAQGANYGYTF. In nucleotides, the CDR3 is TGTGCCGCACAGGGGGCGAACTATGGCTACACCTTC.

The V gene is TRBV11-2, the J gene TRBJ2-3, with a tentative D call TRBD2 (6 bases). The ends were cut back, 1 base at V and 3 bases at J, with 11 bases in the middle. The V gene's germline CDR1 is SGHAT and CDR2 FQNNGV. There are 15 residues in the CDR3. The CDR3: CASSLVARGTDTQYF. The CDR3 DNA is TGTGCCAGCAGCTTAGTAGCGCGGGGAACAGATACGCAGTATTTT.

The V and J genes are TRBV5-1 and TRBJ2-1; no clear D gene. The CDR3 length is 12 residues. The germline V gene has CDR1 SGHRS and CDR2 YFSETQ. Trimming removed 0 bases from V and 10 bases from J, with 8 bases in between. The CDR3 protein is CASSLVLAEQFF. For the CDR3, the DNA is TGCGCCAGCAGCTTGGTTTTGGCGGAGCAGTTCTTC.

The chain uses TRBV7-8 and TRBJ2-5, with D perhaps TRBD1 or TRBD2 (6 bases each). The CDR3 sequence is 15 residues long. Looked up from germline, CDR1 is SGHVS and CDR2 is FQNEAQ. Trimming took 3 bases from V and 5 from J, leaving 16 bases between them. The CDR3 sequence: CASSFTLGGWETQYF. The CDR3 region has the DNA TGTGCCAGCAGCTTTACCTTAGGGGGGTGGGAGACCCAGTACTTC. Combining the CDR3 with reference TRBV7-8 and TRBJ2-5 gives the whole variable domain GAGVSQSPRYKVAKRGQDVALRCDPISGHVSLFWYQQALGQGPEFLTYFQNEAQLDKSGLPSDRFFAERPEGSVSTLKIQRTQQEDSAVYLCASSFTLGGWETQYFGPGTRLLVL.

The table lists this clone with a count of one. The V gene is TRBV18, the J gene TRBJ2-5, with 10 bases identical to TRBD1. V dropped 3 bases and J dropped 5; count of bases not matched to a gene: 3. The CDR3 has 14 amino acids. The germline V gene encodes CDR1 KGHSH and CDR2 LQKENI. CDR3 sequence (DNA): TGTGCCAGCTCACCGACAGGGGGCTTGGAGACCCAGTACTTC. Protein product: CASSPTGGLETQYF.

The genes are TRBV5-1 and TRBJ2-1; D may be TRBD2 (5 bases). Per the germline V gene, CDR1 is SGHRS and CDR2 is YFSETQ. V gave up 4 bases and J gave up 2 bases, with 10 bases separating them. CDR3 size: 14 residues. Written as DNA, the CDR3 is TGCGCCAGCAGCCTCGGGGAAACCTACAATGAGCAGTTCTTC. Amino acid sequence: CASSLGETYNEQFF.

This chain connects TRBV5-1 to TRBJ1-2; maybe TRBD1 (5 bases). Germline assignment: CDR1 SGHRS and CDR2 YFSETQ. Trimming cost V 0 bases and J 2 bases, with 11 bases left between them. This CDR3 is 15 amino acids long. In DNA form, the CDR3 reads TGCGCCAGCAGCTTGGGATCGACAGACAACTATGGCTACACCTTC. This sequence encodes CASSLGSTDNYGYTF. The whole variable domain, remainder taken from reference TRBV5-1 and TRBJ1-2, is KAGVTQTPRYLIKTRGQQVTLSCSPISGHRSVSWYQQTPGQGLQFLFEYFSETQRNKGNFPGRFSGRQFSNSRSEMNVSTLELGDSALYLCASSLGSTDNYGYTFGSGTRLTVV.

V is TRBV6-1 and J is TRBJ1-1; D is uncertain. This CDR3 is 10 amino acids long. Germline lookup yields CDR1 MNHNS and CDR2 SASEGT. Deletions cut 6 bases from V and 7 bases from J, with 6 bases between. The CDR3 DNA is TGTGCCAGCAGACTCGGTGAAGCTTTCTTT. Translation gives CASRLGEAFF.

CDR3 in amino acids: CATSRDLTSSYNEQFF. DNA for the CDR3: TGTGCCACCAGCAGAGATCTAACTAGCTCCTACAATGAGCAGTTCTTC. The J gene is TRBJ2-1, the V gene TRBV15, with D possibly being TRBD2 (5 bases). The CDR3 is 16 residues long. The V end was cut by 0 bases, the J end by 0 bases, with 9 bases between. Germline V gene data show CDR1 as LNHNV and CDR2 as YYDKDF (reference sequence).

This chain's CDR3 is CASSVGVYNEQFF. The CDR3 region has the DNA TGTGCCAGCAGCGTAGGGGTCTACAATGAGCAGTTCTTC. This chain uses TRBV9 with TRBJ2-1, with D unclear. The V end lost 0 bases, the J end lost 3 bases, and 4 bases lay between the germline ends. The CDR3 sequence is 13 residues long. CDR1 is SGDLS, CDR2 YYNGEE, per germline.

The chain joins TRBV5-1 to TRBJ2-3, with 13 bases identical to TRBD2. This CDR3 contains 16 residues. From germline, CDR1 is SGHRS and CDR2 YFSETQ. After removal of 4 bases from V and 4 bases from J, the junction contained 6 bases not matched to a gene. The CDR3 here is CASSGRTSGSPDTQYF. The CDR3 DNA sequence: TGCGCCAGCAGCGGGCGGACTAGCGGGAGCCCAGATACGCAGTATTTT.

This chain links TRBV6-5 with TRBJ2-7; 11 nucleotides match TRBD1. Trimming at V came to 2 bases and at J to 6 bases, leaving 3 bases not matched to a gene. The germline V gene has CDR1 MNHEY and CDR2 SVGAGI. There are 14 residues in the CDR3. CDR3 protein: CASSYRGTGGEQYF. The CDR3 nucleotides are TGTGCCAGCAGTTACAGGGGGACAGGGGGCGAGCAGTACTTC.

This chain uses TRBV15 with TRBJ2-2; D is perhaps TRBD1 (6 bases). The CDR3 runs 17 residues. Deletions cut 1 base from V and 4 bases from J, with 16 bases between. CDR1 LNHNV and CDR2 YYDKDF come from the germline V gene (reference sequence). CDR3 nucleotides: TGTGCCACCAGCAGAGCCTATGGGGACATTATCACCGGGGAGCTGTTTTTT. It translates to CATSRAYGDIITGELFF.

This clone was observed a single time. The rearrangement links TRBV5-1 to TRBJ2-7; the match to TRBD2 covers 10 bases. Germline-derived CDR1 and CDR2 are SGHRS and YFSETQ. CDR3 length: 15 amino acids. Trimming removed 3 bases from V and 4 bases from J; junction bases left unmatched: 7. In DNA, the CDR3 is TGCGCCAGCAGCTGGCCTAGCGGGGGCGGATACGAGCAGTACTTC. It codes for CASSWPSGGGYEQYF.

The chain links TRBV7-9 to TRBJ2-2; D is unresolved. Germline CDR1 reads SEHNR; CDR2 reads FQNEAQ (reference sequence). The length of the CDR3 is 14 residues. V gave up 7 bases and J gave up 2 bases, with 11 bases separating them. The CDR3 loop reads CASKDGPNTGELFF. Written as DNA, the CDR3 is TGTGCCAGCAAAGACGGCCCTAACACCGGGGAGCTGTTTTTT.

The chain links TRBV7-9 to TRBJ2-7; 7 bases fit TRBD1. The germline V gene has CDR1 SEHNR and CDR2 FQNEAQ (reference sequence). With V trimmed by 5 bases and J by 3 bases, 10 bases remained unmatched. This CDR3 has 15 residues. Here the CDR3 reads CASSPGAGGNYEQYF. DNA for the CDR3: TGTGCCAGCAGCCCCGGGGCAGGGGGAAACTACGAGCAGTACTTC.

This clone was recorded once. The chain uses TRBV19 and TRBJ2-7; perhaps TRBD1 as D (5 bases). The CDR3 has 14 residues. CDR1 is LNHDA, CDR2 SQIVND, per germline (reference sequence). Deletions cut 5 bases from V and 0 bases from J, with 11 bases between. CDR3 in amino acids: CASSVRQSSYEQYF. For the CDR3, the DNA is TGTGCCAGTAGTGTGCGACAGAGCTCCTACGAGCAGTACTTC.

This clone was observed a single time. CDR3 sequence reads: CASSFDRFSGNTIYF. The CDR3 DNA follows: TGTGCCAGCAGTTTCGACAGGTTCTCTGGAAACACCATATATTTT. The rearrangement joins TRBV7-9 to TRBJ1-3, with D possibly matching TRBD1 (6 bases). Germline V gene sequence: CDR1 SEHNR, CDR2 FQNEAQ (reference sequence). Trimming cost V 6 bases and J 0 bases, with 12 bases left between them. The CDR3 length is 15 residues.

The J gene is TRBJ2-2, the V gene TRBV6-6; no definite D call. The CDR3 totals 15 residues. Trimming removed 6 bases at V and 4 bases at J, with 15 bases between. The germline CDR1 and CDR2 sequences are MNHNY and SVGAGI (reference sequence). As DNA, the CDR3 is TGTGCCAGCAGGACCGGCGAGTCACGCACCGGGGAGCTGTTTTTT. It yields the protein CASRTGESRTGELFF.

The chain carries TRBV11-2 and TRBJ1-1, with 7 positions matching TRBD1. The length of the CDR3 is 10 residues. With V trimmed by 8 bases and J by 10 bases, 4 bases remained unmatched. CDR1 and CDR2 (germline): SGHAT, FQNNGV. CDR3 amino acids: CASGDSSAFF. Written as DNA, the CDR3 is TGTGCCAGCGGGGACAGTTCAGCTTTCTTT.

V gene TRBV5-4 combines with J gene TRBJ1-1; TRBD1 agrees at 9 bases. V was clipped by 5 bases and J by 0 bases; unmatched bases: 5. The CDR3 sequence is 15 residues long. Germline V gene lookup returns CDR1 SGHNT and CDR2 YYREEE (reference sequence). The CDR3 DNA reads as TGTGCCAGCAGTAGGGACAGGGTGGTGAACACTGAAGCTTTCTTT. Protein: CASSRDRVVNTEAFF. Complete variable domain (other parts from reference TRBV5-4 and TRBJ1-1): ETGVTQSPTHLIKTRGQQVTLRCSSQSGHNTVSWYQQALGQGPQFIFQYYREEENGRGNFPPRFSGLQFPNYSSELNVNALELDDSALYLCASSRDRVVNTEAFFGQGTRLTVV.